This is a list of T cell receptor beta chains from one sample in a study of CD8 T cells in Susac syndrome. TCRdb independently ran MiXCR on the immunoSEQ multiplex PCR reads; one entry per CDR3 protein. The data contain tens of thousands of distinct CDR3 sequences, 85% to 95% of them seen just once; the ten biggest clones take up about 0.54%. The sequenced sample consisted of CD8+ T cells from PBMCs. The receptors originated from a human donor with multiple sclerosis. CDR3s include the opening cysteine and the closing phenylalanine or tryptophan. Each record gives: clone size, V gene, J gene, D gene, CDR3 protein, CDR3 DNA. The D gene is left open where the match is weak. Clone sizes are given selectively: once, few, many, or a class where the clone is expanded.

>.|TRBV9|TRBJ2-2|TRBD1
CASSGPGQGASGELFF
TGTGCCAGCAGCGGACCGGGACAGGGGGCGAGCGGGGAGCTGTTTTTT
>.|TRBV7-9|TRBJ2-7|.
CASSLDIGVSYEQYF
TGTGCCAGCAGCTTAGACATAGGAGTCTCCTACGAGCAGTACTTC
>.|TRBV5-6|TRBJ2-5|.
CASSLESGYEYF
TGTGCCAGCAGCTTGGAGTCAGGATACGAGTACTTC
>.|TRBV9|TRBJ2-2|.
CASSVGKQANTGELFF
TGTGCCAGCAGCGTAGGGAAACAGGCGAACACCGGGGAGCTGTTTTTT
>.|TRBV10-3|TRBJ1-1|.
CATTDTPGTEAFF
TGTGCCACAACGGACACCCCAGGAACTGAAGCTTTCTTT
>.|TRBV6-1|TRBJ2-5|.
CASPRAGAETQYF
TGTGCCAGCCCCAGGGCGGGTGCAGAGACCCAGTACTTC
>once|TRBV6-2/TRBV6-3|TRBJ2-1|.
CASTPGAMYEQFF
TGTGCCAGCACGCCGGGGGCCATGTATGAGCAGTTCTTC
>.|TRBV6-4|TRBJ2-1|.
CASSESSYNEQFF
TGTGCCAGCAGTGAGAGCTCCTACAATGAGCAGTTCTTC
>.|TRBV10-2|TRBJ2-1|TRBD2
CASSDPGLASYNEQFF
TGCGCCAGCAGTGACCCGGGACTAGCGAGCTACAATGAGCAGTTCTTC
>.|TRBV2|TRBJ1-1|.
CASNGGPNTEAFF
TGTGCCAGCAATGGGGGGCCGAACACTGAAGCTTTCTTT
>.|TRBV23-1|TRBJ1-3|.
CASSRASNSGNTIYF
TGCGCCAGCAGTCGGGCCAGCAACTCTGGAAACACCATATATTTT
>.|TRBV3-1|TRBJ2-3|.
CASSQVSVVPGTDTQYF
TGTGCCAGCAGCCAAGTGTCGGTGGTCCCCGGCACAGATACGCAGTATTTT
>.|TRBV2|TRBJ1-2|.
CASSETGQAAPNYGYTF
TGTGCCAGCAGTGAAACTGGGCAGGCGGCCCCTAACTATGGCTACACCTTC
>.|TRBV9|TRBJ1-5|.
CASSVGKSNQPQHF
TGTGCCAGCAGCGTAGGTAAAAGCAATCAGCCCCAGCATTTT
>.|TRBV30|TRBJ2-5|TRBD1
CAWSVWGTGFGETQYF
TGTGCCTGGAGTGTTTGGGGGACAGGTTTTGGAGAGACCCAGTACTTC
>.|TRBV19|TRBJ2-7|TRBD1
CASTPGTGGSYEQYF
TGTGCCAGTACCCCGGGGACAGGGGGCTCCTACGAGCAGTACTTC
>.|TRBV27|TRBJ1-2|.
CASGYLAGRIDGYTF
TGTGCCAGCGGTTACTTGGCAGGACGGATCGATGGCTACACCTTC
>.|TRBV12-3/TRBV12-4|TRBJ2-7|.
CASSPQANPTYEQYF
TGTGCCAGCAGTCCCCAGGCCAACCCTACCTACGAGCAGTACTTC
>.|TRBV19|TRBJ2-2|.
CASKGYRAPNTGELFF
TGTGCCTCTAAGGGCTACCGGGCGCCGAACACCGGGGAGCTGTTTTTT
>.|TRBV3-1|TRBJ1-2|.
CASSTTLTNYGYTF
TGTGCCAGCAGCACGACACTGACTAACTATGGCTACACCTTC
>.|TRBV30|TRBJ2-5|.
CAWSVRFAGRETQYF
TGTGCCTGGAGTGTACGGTTTGCAGGGAGGGAGACCCAGTACTTC
>.|TRBV19|TRBJ2-7|.
CASSSDGRYEQYF
TGTGCCAGTAGTTCGGATGGGCGCTACGAGCAGTACTTC
>once|TRBV4-1|TRBJ2-3|.
CASSQDLEGKSTDTQYF
TGCGCCAGCAGCCAAGATCTGGAGGGGAAAAGCACAGATACGCAGTATTTT
>.|TRBV5-6|TRBJ1-1|.
CASSPRQVNTEAFF
TGTGCCAGCAGCCCCCGGCAGGTGAACACTGAAGCTTTCTTT
>once|TRBV27|TRBJ2-3|TRBD2
CASSTSGATDTQYF
TGTGCCAGCTCGACTAGCGGGGCCACAGATACGCAGTATTTT
>.|TRBV27|TRBJ2-2|.
CASSSPGLMNTGELFF
TGTGCCAGCAGTTCCCCGGGACTCATGAACACCGGGGAGCTGTTTTTT
>medium-sized|TRBV19|TRBJ1-2|.
CASSIWSGYTF
TGTGCCAGTAGTATCTGGTCTGGCTACACCTTC
>once|TRBV6-1|TRBJ2-6|.
CASSASGAGANVLTF
TGTGCCAGCAGTGCGTCAGGGGCTGGGGCCAACGTCCTGACTTTC
>.|TRBV6-5|TRBJ2-5|.
CASSWSSVSETQYF
TGTGCCAGCAGTTGGTCTTCAGTCTCAGAGACCCAGTACTTC
>.|TRBV9|TRBJ1-1|TRBD1
CASSVGSGGYTEAFF
TGTGCCAGCAGCGTAGGATCAGGGGGCTATACTGAAGCTTTCTTT
>.|TRBV2|TRBJ1-5|.
CASTESRGGAHQPQHF
TGTGCCAGCACCGAATCAAGGGGGGGCGCCCATCAGCCCCAGCATTTT
>.|TRBV9|TRBJ2-7|.
CASSVGAFGTWEQYF
TGTGCCAGCAGCGTCGGGGCGTTCGGGACATGGGAGCAGTACTTC
>once|TRBV28|TRBJ2-2|.
CASTPGRTDTGELFF
TGTGCCAGCACCCCGGGCCGGACCGACACCGGGGAGCTGTTTTTT
>.|TRBV4-3|TRBJ2-3|.
CASSQDGRVTDTQYF
TGCGCCAGCAGCCAAGATGGCAGGGTCACAGATACGCAGTATTTT
>.|TRBV7-2|TRBJ2-1|.
CASSSFIRGKKFF
TGTGCCAGCAGCAGCTTTATAAGGGGCAAGAAATTCTTC
>.|TRBV9|TRBJ1-3|.
CASSVGIGSENTIYF
TGTGCCAGCAGCGTAGGAATCGGGTCGGAAAACACCATATATTTT
>few|TRBV20-1|TRBJ1-6|.
CSVSLVQGSSPLHF
TGCAGTGTCTCATTGGTACAGGGCAGTTCACCCCTCCACTTT
>.|TRBV9|TRBJ1-5|.
CASSVSGRGDQPQHF
TGTGCCAGCAGCGTAAGTGGTCGGGGGGATCAGCCCCAGCATTTT
>.|TRBV2|TRBJ1-2|.
CASSEEVSGPTNYGYTF
TGTGCCAGCAGTGAAGAAGTTTCAGGCCCGACAAACTATGGCTACACCTTC
>.|TRBV30|TRBJ1-2|.
CAWSATDFNGYTF
TGTGCCTGGAGTGCGACAGATTTTAATGGCTACACCTTC